These T cell receptor beta chains were read from a single sample in a study of blood T cell repertoires in COVID-19. Repertoires were generated with immunoSEQ multiplex PCR, while TCRdb's copy carries only in-frame clones and drops some. This table has about 220,000 clones, 80% to 85% appearing once. Sample: peripheral blood. These receptors came from a woman aged 70-85 years with COVID-19, enrolled during active disease. CDR3s include the opening cysteine and the closing phenylalanine or tryptophan. Size is omitted from some rows. Given values are once, few, many or a class for expanded clones.

J	size	V	CDR3
TRBJ2-1	NA	TRBV7-2	CASSQGTSGTFNEQFF
TRBJ2-5	NA	TRBV9	CASSVAGTSGRKSETQYF
TRBJ2-1	NA	TRBV27	CASSSLRLVNEQFF
TRBJ2-1	NA	TRBV19	CASSIGNSGRKGEQFF
TRBJ2-1	NA	TRBV7-9	CASTTLAGGMFSNEQFF
TRBJ2-5	NA	TRBV9	CASSPGTAIKTQYF
TRBJ2-1	NA	TRBV7-3	CASSFRTSGRINEQFF
TRBJ1-2	few	TRBV19	CASRDTDRVFAGYTF
TRBJ1-2	NA	TRBV19	CASSIRQVPGYTF
TRBJ2-1	NA	TRBV18	CASSPQGFSYNEQFF
TRBJ1-1	NA	TRBV5-1	CASSLSPTGGFTEAFF
TRBJ1-2	NA	TRBV29-1	CSVEADSGQGKELHYGYTF
TRBJ1-1	NA	TRBV11-2	CASSAGTGPTEAFF
TRBJ1-1	NA	TRBV6-6	CASSYGRAKTEAFF
TRBJ1-3	NA	TRBV6-5	CASSYRGTGNTIYF
TRBJ1-2	NA	TRBV21-1	CASTKFGQGDGYTF
TRBJ1-5	NA	TRBV2	CASSQGSSNQPQHF
TRBJ2-7	NA	TRBV5-4	CASSTGLAGAPYEQYF